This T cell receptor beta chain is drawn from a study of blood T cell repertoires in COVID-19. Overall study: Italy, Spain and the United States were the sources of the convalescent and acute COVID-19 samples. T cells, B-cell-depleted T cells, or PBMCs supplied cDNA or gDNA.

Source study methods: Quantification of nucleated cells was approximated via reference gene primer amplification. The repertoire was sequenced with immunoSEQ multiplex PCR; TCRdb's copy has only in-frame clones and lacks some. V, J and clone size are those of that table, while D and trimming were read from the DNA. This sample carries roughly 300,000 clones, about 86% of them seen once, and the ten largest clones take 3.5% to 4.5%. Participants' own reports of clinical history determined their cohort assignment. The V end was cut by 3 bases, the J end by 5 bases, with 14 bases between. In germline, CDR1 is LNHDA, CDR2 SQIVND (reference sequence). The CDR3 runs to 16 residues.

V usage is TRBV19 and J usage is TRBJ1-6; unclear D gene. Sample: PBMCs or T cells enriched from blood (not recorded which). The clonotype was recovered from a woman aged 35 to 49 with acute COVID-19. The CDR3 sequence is CASSIGAGINNSPLHF. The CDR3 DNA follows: TGTGCCAGTAGTATCGGCGCCGGGATTAATAATTCACCCCTCCACTTT.